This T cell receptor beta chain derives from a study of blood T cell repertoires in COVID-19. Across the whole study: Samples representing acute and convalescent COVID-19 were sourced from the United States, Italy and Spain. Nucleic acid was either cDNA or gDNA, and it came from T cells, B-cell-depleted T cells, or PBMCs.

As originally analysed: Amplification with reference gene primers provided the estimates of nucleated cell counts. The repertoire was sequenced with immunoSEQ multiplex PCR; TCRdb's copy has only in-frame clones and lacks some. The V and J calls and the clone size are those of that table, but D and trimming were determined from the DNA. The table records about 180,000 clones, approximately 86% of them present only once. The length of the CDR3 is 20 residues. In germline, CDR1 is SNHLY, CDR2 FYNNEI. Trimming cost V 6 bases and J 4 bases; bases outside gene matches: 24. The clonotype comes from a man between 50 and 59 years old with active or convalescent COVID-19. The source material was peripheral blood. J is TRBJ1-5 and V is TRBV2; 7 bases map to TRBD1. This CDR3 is CASRRDNYFRTGDFNQPQHF. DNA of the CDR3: TGTGCCAGCAGGCGGGACAACTATTTTAGGACAGGTGACTTTAATCAGCCCCAGCATTTT.